The 18 T cell receptor beta chains listed next were all sequenced from one sample in a study of blood T cell repertoires in COVID-19. Only in-frame clones appear in the TCRdb table, and some are missing; sequencing was by immunoSEQ multiplex PCR. The sample yields some 60,000 clones, roughly 90% seen once. The source material was peripheral blood. The receptors originated from a man between 60 and 75 years old with acute or convalescent COVID-19.

The chain recombines TRBV6-6 with TRBJ1-5; D is perhaps TRBD1 (6 bases). This CDR3 is 14 amino acids long. The V gene's germline CDR1 is MNHNY and CDR2 SVGAGI (reference sequence). The V end was cut by 6 bases, the J end by 2 bases, with 11 bases between. For the CDR3, the DNA is TGTGCCAGCAGACAGGGAGTAGGCAATCAGCCCCAGCATTTT. Translating gives CASRQGVGNQPQHF.

V is TRBV5-1 and J is TRBJ2-7; a possible D gene is TRBD1 (5 bases). This CDR3 comprises 15 residues. Trimming shortened V by 0 bases and J by 5 bases, and 15 bases separated the two germline ends. Germline CDR1 and CDR2: SGHRS and YFSETQ. CDR3 in amino acids: CASSLVGQGNNEQYF. CDR3 DNA sequence: TGCGCCAGCAGCTTGGTGGGTCAGGGTAACAACGAGCAGTACTTC.

This chain's CDR3 is CATSDQKWRGKSYNSPLHF. In DNA, the CDR3 is TGTGCCACCAGTGATCAAAAATGGCGGGGGAAGTCCTATAATTCACCCCTCCACTTT. The chain carries TRBV24-1 and TRBJ1-6, with D tentatively TRBD1 (5 bases). The CDR3 consists of 19 residues. V was cut by 3 bases and J by 1 base, with 18 bases left in between. Germline lookup yields CDR1 KGHDR and CDR2 SFDVKD.

The genes are TRBV6-2 or TRBV6-3 and TRBJ1-1, with D uncertain. The germline V gene encodes CDR1 MNHEY and CDR2 SVGEGT. Trimming removed 0 bases from V and 11 bases from J, with 13 bases in between. The CDR3 is made up of 13 amino acids. The CDR3 protein is CASSYSASNGAFF. CDR3 bases: TGTGCCAGCAGTTACTCGGCGTCGAACGGGGCTTTCTTT.

The chain employs TRBV21-1 and TRBJ1-2; the D segment call TRBD1 is taken from the table without a DNA check. TRBV21-1 is an annotated pseudogene. The CDR3 runs 14 residues. As DNA, the CDR3 is TGTGCCAGCAGCCCCCTAGTTGGGGGCTGTGGCTACACCTTC. Encoded protein: CASSPLVGGCGYTF.

The V gene is TRBV4-1, the J gene TRBJ1-2, with D unclear. The CDR3 covers 18 residues. V shed 0 bases and J shed 0 bases, with 17 bases lying between them. The germline CDR1 and CDR2 sequences are MGHRA and YSYEKL. CDR3 amino acids: CASSQEGGFGGANYGYTF. The CDR3 DNA sequence: TGCGCCAGCAGCCAAGAAGGAGGGTTCGGCGGGGCTAACTATGGCTACACCTTC.

This chain connects TRBV4-1 to TRBJ1-2, with a tentative D call TRBD1 (6 bases). Germline-derived CDR1 and CDR2 are MGHRA and YSYEKL. This CDR3 contains 14 residues. V was pared by 3 bases and J by 3 bases, with 11 bases between. This CDR3 is CASSQGAGYYGYTF. CDR3 sequence (DNA): TGCGCCAGCAGCCAGGGGGCAGGCTACTATGGCTACACCTTC.

The chain recombines TRBV3-1 (or the pseudogene TRBV3-2) with TRBJ1-2; TRBD1 matches 7 bases. This CDR3 spans 15 amino acids. CDR1 and CDR2 from the germline V gene are LGHDT and YNNKEL (reference sequence). V lost 1 base to trimming and J lost 8 bases; unmatched junction nucleotides: 10. The CDR3 protein is CASSQVEIGGRGYTF. As DNA, the CDR3 is TGTGCCAGCAGCCAAGTTGAAATAGGGGGCAGAGGCTACACCTTC.

The V and J genes are TRBV3-1 (or the pseudogene TRBV3-2) and TRBJ1-3; the D gene is possibly TRBD1 (6 bases). The CDR3 length is 15 residues. The germline V and J ends were trimmed by 5 bases and 3 bases, with 14 bases remaining between them. CDR1 and CDR2 from the germline V gene are LGHDT and YNNKEL (reference sequence). The CDR3 bases are TGTGCCAGCAGCTCATCACAGGGTGTTGGAAACACCATATATTTT. Translation: CASSSSQGVGNTIYF.

This chain links TRBV2 with TRBJ1-1; no clear D. From germline, CDR1 is SNHLY and CDR2 FYNNEI. The CDR3 loop spans 13 amino acids. V shed 3 bases and J shed 3 bases, with 8 bases lying between them. CDR3 sequence reads: CASSEGSYTEAFF. DNA of the CDR3: TGTGCCAGCAGTGAGGGGAGCTACACTGAAGCTTTCTTT.

The chain combines TRBV5-1 with TRBJ1-6; D is possibly TRBD1 (6 bases). Trimming pared 5 bases from V and 0 bases from J, leaving 15 bases between. CDR1 is SGHRS, CDR2 YFSETQ, per germline. The CDR3 is made up of 17 amino acids. The CDR3 loop is CASSSGQSSSYNSPLHF. DNA of the CDR3: TGCGCCAGCAGTTCTGGACAGTCCAGCTCCTATAATTCACCCCTCCACTTT.

The gene calls are TRBV3-1 (or the pseudogene TRBV3-2) and TRBJ1-6; 8 bases line up with TRBD1. The CDR3 has 17 residues. Germline lookup yields CDR1 LGHDT and CDR2 YNNKEL (reference sequence). Trimming cost V 0 bases and J 4 bases; bases outside gene matches: 5. Written as DNA, the CDR3 is TGTGCCAGCAGCCAAGAGCGGGGGACAGGATATAATTCACCCCTCCACTTT. Translating gives CASSQERGTGYNSPLHF.

The chain is built from TRBV19 and TRBJ2-7, with D maybe TRBD1 (5 bases). The CDR3 has 13 residues. CDR1 and CDR2 from the germline V gene are LNHDA and SQIVND (reference sequence). V was clipped by 4 bases and J by 4 bases, with 11 bases between them. For the CDR3, the DNA is TGTGCCAGTAGTAAGGACATAATATACGAGCAGTACTTC. It codes for CASSKDIIYEQYF.

V and J are TRBV27 and TRBJ2-6, with 7 positions matching TRBD1. The V and J ends lost 7 bases and 2 bases, in that order; junction bases with no gene match: 5. The CDR3 is 15 residues long. Per the germline V gene, CDR1 is MNHEY and CDR2 is SMNVEV (reference sequence). The CDR3: CASTPRGTGANVLTF. The DNA of the CDR3 is TGTGCCAGCACCCCCAGGGGGACTGGGGCCAACGTCCTGACTTTC.

This chain links TRBV5-4 with TRBJ1-1; TRBD1 agrees at 7 bases. The CDR3 extends over 15 amino acids. Trimming cost V 5 bases and J 7 bases; bases outside gene matches: 14. The germline V gene has CDR1 SGHNT and CDR2 YYREEE (reference sequence). The CDR3 sequence is CASRAGTASPLEAFF. The CDR3 DNA reads as TGTGCCAGCAGGGCTGGGACAGCCTCGCCTCTTGAAGCTTTCTTT.

The rearrangement uses TRBV2 and TRBJ2-6; tentative D call: TRBD1 (6 bases). In germline, CDR1 is SNHLY, CDR2 FYNNEI. The V gene lost 3 bases and the J gene lost 6 bases, with 18 bases spanning the gap. This CDR3 contains 17 residues. The CDR3 sequence: CASSESGTRLLANVLTF. The CDR3 region has the DNA TGTGCCAGCAGTGAGTCCGGGACACGGCTATTGGCCAACGTCCTGACTTTC.

The chain employs TRBV19 and TRBJ1-2; D call uncertain. Trimming took off 6 bases at V and 4 bases at J, with 21 bases between the two ends. Germline lookup yields CDR1 LNHDA and CDR2 SQIVND (reference sequence). This CDR3 has 16 residues. The CDR3 loop is CASSPWQVPLIYGYTF. CDR3 in DNA: TGTGCCAGTAGCCCCTGGCAGGTCCCCCTTATCTATGGCTACACCTTC.

The J gene is TRBJ1-1, the V gene TRBV7-9, with TRBD1 matching over 8 bases. Trimming cost V 4 bases and J 3 bases; bases outside gene matches: 7. CDR1 and CDR2 from the germline V gene are SEHNR and FQNEAQ (reference sequence). The CDR3 spans 15 residues. CDR3 in amino acids: CASSWTGTGDTEAFF. In DNA form, the CDR3 reads TGTGCCAGCAGCTGGACAGGGACGGGGGACACTGAAGCTTTCTTT.